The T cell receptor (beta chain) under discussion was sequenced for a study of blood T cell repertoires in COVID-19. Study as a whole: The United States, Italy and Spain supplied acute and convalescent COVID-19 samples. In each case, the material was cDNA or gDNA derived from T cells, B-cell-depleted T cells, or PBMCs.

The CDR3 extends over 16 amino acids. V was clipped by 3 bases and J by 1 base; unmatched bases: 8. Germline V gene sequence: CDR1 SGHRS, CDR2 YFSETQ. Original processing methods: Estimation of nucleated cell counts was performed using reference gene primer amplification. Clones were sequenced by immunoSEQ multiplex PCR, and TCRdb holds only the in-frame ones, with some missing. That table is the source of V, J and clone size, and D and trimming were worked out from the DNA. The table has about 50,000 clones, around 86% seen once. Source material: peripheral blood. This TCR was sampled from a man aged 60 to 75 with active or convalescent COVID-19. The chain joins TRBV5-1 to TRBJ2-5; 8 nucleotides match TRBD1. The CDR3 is CASSYRQGTVQETQYF. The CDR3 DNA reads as TGCGCCAGCAGCTACCGACAGGGGACCGTCCAAGAGACCCAGTACTTC.